Sequencing of this T cell receptor (beta chain) was carried out in a study of blood T cell repertoires in COVID-19. The protocol was immunoSEQ multiplex PCR, while the TCRdb copy is restricted to in-frame clones and leaves out a portion. The table shows more than 300,000 clones, with more than 75% occurring only once. This clone occurred a few times. With 4 bases clipped from V and 3 bases from J, the junction kept 3 bases outside the gene matches. Germline-derived CDR1 and CDR2 are SQVTM and ANQGSEA. This CDR3 is 13 amino acids long. The genes are TRBV29-1 and TRBJ2-7; 10 positions agree with TRBD1. Material for sequencing was PBMCs or T cells enriched from blood (not recorded which). The receptor was derived from a woman aged 18-29 years who had recovered from COVID-19. The CDR3 reads CSVVDRGNYEQYF. DNA of the CDR3: TGCAGCGTTGTGGACAGGGGGAACTACGAGCAGTACTTC.